These 23 T cell receptor beta chains were sequenced from one sample in a study of early T cells in non-severe SARS-CoV-2 infection. TCRdb redid the calling of the 5' RACE reads with MiXCR, one entry per CDR3 protein. The sample has about 55,000 distinct CDR3 sequences, 15% seen once. The source material was whole blood, sampled at baseline. All receptors derive from an adult who was a healthcare worker with PCR-confirmed SARS-CoV-2 infection or an uninfected control (not recorded which).

This clonotype has more than one count but fewer than ten. J is TRBJ1-2 and V is TRBV12-3 or TRBV12-4; no definite D call. The CDR3 totals 13 residues. V lost 8 bases and J 3 bases, leaving 13 bases between the germline ends. The CDR3 bases are TGTGCCAGCGCTTCCGGGCTGGACTATGGCTACACCTTC. Protein sequence: CASASGLDYGYTF.

The chain recombines TRBV6-4 with TRBJ1-2; 7 positions agree with TRBD1. V was pared by 6 bases and J by 3 bases, with 10 bases of the junction left unmatched. Germline V lookup: CDR1 MRHNA, CDR2 SNTAGT. The CDR3 has 15 residues. CDR3 bases: TGTGCCAGCAGCCCGACAGGGCTTCAGGACTATGGCTACACCTTC. Translated: CASSPTGLQDYGYTF.

This clonotype was seen only a few times. The V and J genes are TRBV28 and TRBJ2-1; no definite D call. Germline V gene sequence: CDR1 MDHEN, CDR2 SYDVKM. This CDR3 spans 13 amino acids. V lost 5 bases and J 5 bases, leaving 10 bases between the germline ends. The CDR3 protein is CASSLGRHNEQFF. Here the CDR3 DNA reads TGTGCCAGCAGTCTCGGTCGGCACAATGAGCAGTTCTTC.

A few counts support this clonotype. This rearrangement joins TRBV12-3 or TRBV12-4 to TRBJ2-5; D might be TRBD2 (6 bases). The V end lost 4 bases, the J end lost 4 bases, and 13 bases lay between the germline ends. The CDR3 has 14 amino acids. The CDR3 here is CASSSGTPPETQYF. DNA for the CDR3: TGTGCCAGCAGTTCCGGGACTCCCCCAGAGACCCAGTACTTC.

This chain links TRBV4-1 with TRBJ1-2, with a tentative D call TRBD1 (5 bases). Trimming left V 0 bases short and J 8 bases short, with 13 bases between. CDR1 is MGHRA and CDR2 is YSYEKL in the germline V gene. This CDR3 has 14 residues. DNA of the CDR3: TGCGCCAGCAGCCAAGAGGGGGTTGGATTGGGCTACACCTTC. It yields the protein CASSQEGVGLGYTF.

This clonotype was observed a few times. The V and J genes are TRBV28 and TRBJ2-2; D is uncertain. There are 12 residues in the CDR3. V dropped 6 bases and J dropped 7 bases, with 9 bases sitting between them. The germline V gene encodes CDR1 MDHEN and CDR2 SYDVKM. The CDR3 nucleotides are TGTGCCAGCAGCCGAGTCCACGGGGAGCTGTTTTTT. This codes for CASSRVHGELFF. The full variable domain, completed using reference TRBV28 and TRBJ2-2, is DVKVTQSSRYLVKRTGEKVFLECVQDMDHENMFWYRQDPGLGLRLIYFSYDVKMKEKGDIPEGYSVSREKKERFSLILESASTNQTSMYLCASSRVHGELFFGEGSRLTVL.

This rearrangement joins TRBV29-1 to TRBJ1-2, with TRBD1 as a possible D gene (5 bases). This CDR3 contains 12 residues. Trimming left V 4 bases short and J 2 bases short, with 8 bases between. Germline values: CDR1 SQVTM, CDR2 ANQGSEA. In DNA, the CDR3 is TGCAGCGTTGGGGACCGGAACTATGGCTACACCTTC. Its protein is CSVGDRNYGYTF.

The V gene is TRBV12-3 or TRBV12-4, the J gene TRBJ2-1; no reliable D call. V was cut by 3 bases and J by 0 bases, with 6 bases left in between. This CDR3 has 14 amino acids. CDR3 loop: CASSLDGSYNEQFF. The CDR3 bases are TGTGCCAGCAGTTTGGACGGCTCCTACAATGAGCAGTTCTTC.

This clonotype showed up just a few times. V and J are TRBV5-1 and TRBJ2-2; 9 nucleotides line up with TRBD1. Trimming at V came to 7 bases and at J to 3 bases, leaving 7 bases not matched to a gene. Germline lookup yields CDR1 SGHRS and CDR2 YFSETQ. The CDR3 extends over 15 amino acids. The CDR3 is CASGPRTGDTGELFF. CDR3 DNA sequence: TGCGCCAGCGGTCCCCGGACAGGGGACACCGGGGAGCTGTTTTTT.

The chain joins TRBV28 to TRBJ1-1, with 7 bases identical to TRBD1. With 5 bases clipped from V and 4 bases from J, the junction kept 7 bases outside the gene matches. Germline V gene data show CDR1 as MDHEN and CDR2 as SYDVKM. This CDR3 has 14 residues. The CDR3 protein is CASSPAGTATEAFF. The CDR3 region has the DNA TGTGCCAGCAGTCCCGCCGGGACAGCCACTGAAGCTTTCTTT.

This clonotype showed up many times. The chain joins TRBV18 to TRBJ2-1; D remains ambiguous. Trimming cost V 3 bases and J 8 bases, with 14 bases left between them. CDR3 length: 14 amino acids. Germline CDR1 and CDR2: KGHSH and LQKENI. The CDR3 nucleotides are TGTGCCAGCTCACCTCCTACTGGTCCCCATGAGCAGTTCTTC. As protein: CASSPPTGPHEQFF.

At least ten counts were recorded for this clonotype. CDR3 sequence reads: CASSDRGIIQPQHF. The CDR3 DNA is TGTGCCAGTAGTGACCGTGGGATTATTCAGCCCCAGCATTTT. The rearrangement uses TRBV19 and TRBJ1-5; D not certain. The CDR3 consists of 14 residues. V was trimmed by 5 bases and J by 6 bases, leaving 14 bases between them. Germline assignment: CDR1 LNHDA and CDR2 SQIVND (reference sequence). The variable domain in full, with the rest retrieved from reference TRBV19 and TRBJ1-5, is DGGITQSPKYLFRKEGQNVTLSCEQNLNHDAMYWYRQDPGQGLRLIYYSQIVNDFQKGDIAEGYSVSREKKESFPLTVTSAQKNPTAFYLCASSDRGIIQPQHFGDGTRLSIL.

This clonotype was observed a handful of times. The genes are TRBV27 and TRBJ1-6; no definite D call. The CDR3 is 16 residues long. Germline loops: CDR1 MNHEY, CDR2 SMNVEV (reference sequence). The V gene lost 3 bases and the J gene lost 7 bases, with 16 bases spanning the gap. The CDR3 protein is CASSFWTPASNSPLHF. CDR3 DNA: TGTGCCAGCAGTTTCTGGACTCCTGCGTCGAATTCACCCCTCCACTTT.

This clonotype was counted many times. The V and J genes are TRBV4-1 and TRBJ2-5; TRBD2 is a possible D gene (5 bases). The CDR3 totals 14 residues. Germline V gives CDR1 MGHRA, CDR2 YSYEKL. Trimming left V 0 bases short and J 6 bases short, with 11 bases between. CDR3 region: CASSQDIGEQTQYF. The CDR3 DNA reads TGCGCCAGCAGCCAAGATATCGGGGAACAGACCCAGTACTTC.

The V gene is TRBV4-1, the J gene TRBJ1-6; TRBD1 agrees at 8 bases. The ends lost 6 bases at V and 5 bases at J; junction bases unmatched: 3. There are 14 residues in the CDR3. Germline CDR1 MGHRA, CDR2 YSYEKL. CDR3 region: CASSRGQDNSPLHF. The CDR3 nucleotides are TGCGCCAGCAGTCGGGGACAGGATAATTCACCCCTCCACTTT.

The chain links TRBV7-9 to TRBJ2-3; D is uncertain. CDR3 length equals 12 residues. V was clipped by 0 bases and J by 6 bases, with 4 bases between them. The germline V gene has CDR1 SEHNR and CDR2 FQNEAQ (reference sequence). The CDR3 protein is CASSLARDTQYF. DNA for the CDR3: TGTGCCAGCAGCTTAGCGCGGGATACGCAGTATTTT.

Only a few counts were recorded for this clonotype. The chain has TRBV5-1 and TRBJ2-3; a weak D match, TRBD2 (5 bases). From germline, CDR1 is SGHRS and CDR2 YFSETQ. This CDR3 spans 13 amino acids. Trimming shortened V by 5 bases and J by 1 base, and 8 bases separated the two germline ends. CDR3 amino acids: CASRRRGTDTQYF. The DNA for the CDR3 is TGCGCCAGCAGACGGCGGGGCACAGATACGCAGTATTTT.

V is TRBV10-3 and J is TRBJ2-3, with TRBD2 matching over 9 bases. The CDR3 loop spans 14 amino acids. Germline V gene sequence: CDR1 ENHRY, CDR2 SYGVKD. V lost 6 bases to trimming and J lost 5 bases; unmatched junction nucleotides: 6. CDR3 nucleotide sequence: TGTGCCATCAGCCCACGCGGGGGGGAAGATACGCAGTATTTT. It codes for CAISPRGGEDTQYF.

The chain combines TRBV28 with TRBJ1-5; no definite D call. This CDR3 has 15 residues. CDR1 and CDR2 (germline): MDHEN, SYDVKM. The V and J ends lost 7 bases and 4 bases respectively, with 17 bases between them. CDR3 sequence (DNA): TGTGCCAGCACCCTTGCGGTCGTGATAAATCAGCCCCAGCATTTT. This translates into CASTLAVVINQPQHF. Complete variable domain (other parts from reference TRBV28 and TRBJ1-5): DVKVTQSSRYLVKRTGEKVFLECVQDMDHENMFWYRQDPGLGLRLIYFSYDVKMKEKGDIPEGYSVSREKKERFSLILESASTNQTSMYLCASTLAVVINQPQHFGDGTRLSIL.

The chain links TRBV29-1 to TRBJ1-1, with a possible D match to TRBD1 (6 bases). The V gene's germline CDR1 is SQVTM and CDR2 ANQGSEA. The CDR3 runs 10 residues. For the CDR3, the DNA is TGCGGAACCGGACAGACTGAAGCTTTCTTT. The encoded protein is CGTGQTEAFF.

This clonotype was seen at least ten times. This chain uses TRBV7-6 with TRBJ2-1; the match to TRBD2 covers 10 bases. The germline V gene encodes CDR1 SGHVS and CDR2 FNYEAQ. This CDR3 is 16 amino acids long. Germline trimming cut 5 bases from V and 9 bases from J; bases unmatched to any gene: 13. The CDR3 spells CASSLDSGLAYGEQFF. CDR3 DNA sequence: TGTGCCAGCAGCCTTGACTCGGGACTAGCGTACGGTGAGCAGTTCTTC.

The table lists this clonotype with many counts. The J gene is TRBJ1-4, the V gene TRBV2; D remains unclear. The CDR3 loop spans 14 amino acids. Germline CDR1 and CDR2: SNHLY and FYNNEI. The V end was cut by 7 bases, the J end by 6 bases, with 15 bases between. CDR3 nucleotides: TGTGCCAGCATACGGCGGAGGGTTGATGAAAAACTGTTTTTT. This translates into CASIRRRVDEKLFF. The variable domain in full, completed from reference TRBV2 and TRBJ1-4, reads EPEVTQTPSHQVTQMGQEVILRCVPISNHLYFYWYRQILGQKVEFLVSFYNNEISEKSEIFDDQFSVERPDGSNFTLKIRSTKLEDSAMYFCASIRRRVDEKLFFGSGTQLSVL.

This sequence joins TRBV28 and TRBJ2-7; TRBD2 is a possible D gene (6 bases). This CDR3 is built from 15 residues. The germline gives CDR1 MDHEN, CDR2 SYDVKM. Trimming pared 5 bases from V and 0 bases from J, leaving 14 bases between. In DNA, the CDR3 is TGTGCCAGCAGTCCGCCCGGGACTGCCTCCTACGAGCAGTACTTC. This translates into CASSPPGTASYEQYF.